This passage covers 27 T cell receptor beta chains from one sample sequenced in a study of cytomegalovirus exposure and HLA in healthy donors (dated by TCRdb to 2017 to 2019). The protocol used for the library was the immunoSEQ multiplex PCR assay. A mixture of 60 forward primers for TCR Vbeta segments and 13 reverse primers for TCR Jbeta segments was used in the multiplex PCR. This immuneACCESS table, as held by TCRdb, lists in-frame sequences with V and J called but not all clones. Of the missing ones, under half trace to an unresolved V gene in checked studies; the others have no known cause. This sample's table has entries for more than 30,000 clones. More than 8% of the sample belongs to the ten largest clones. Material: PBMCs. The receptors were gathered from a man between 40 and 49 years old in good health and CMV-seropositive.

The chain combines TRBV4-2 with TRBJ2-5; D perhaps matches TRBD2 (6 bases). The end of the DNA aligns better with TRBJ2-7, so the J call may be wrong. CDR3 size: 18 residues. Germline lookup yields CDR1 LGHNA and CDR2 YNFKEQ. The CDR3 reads CASSQGGSSGPNYYEQYF. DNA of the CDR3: TGTGCCAGCAGCCAAGGGGGAAGTAGCGGCCCTAACTATTACGAGCAGTACTTC.

CDR3 nucleotides: TGTGCCAGCAGTCCTAAAAACATTCAGTACTTC. Amino acids: CASSPKNIQYF. The V gene is TRBV6-6, the J gene TRBJ2-4; no clear D. V gave up 5 bases and J gave up 4 bases, with 3 bases separating them. This CDR3 is 11 amino acids long. Looked up from germline, CDR1 is MNHNY and CDR2 is SVGAGI (reference sequence).

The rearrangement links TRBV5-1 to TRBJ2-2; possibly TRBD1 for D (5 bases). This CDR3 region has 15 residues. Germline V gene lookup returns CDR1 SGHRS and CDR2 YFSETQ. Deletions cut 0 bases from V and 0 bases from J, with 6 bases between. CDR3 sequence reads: CASSLGQSNTGELFF. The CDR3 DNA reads TGCGCCAGCAGCTTGGGACAGTCGAACACCGGGGAGCTGTTTTTT.

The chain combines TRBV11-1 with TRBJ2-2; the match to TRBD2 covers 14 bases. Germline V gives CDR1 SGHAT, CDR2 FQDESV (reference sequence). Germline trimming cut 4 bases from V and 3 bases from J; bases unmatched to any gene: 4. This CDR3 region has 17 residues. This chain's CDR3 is CASSSGLAGADTGELFF. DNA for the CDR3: TGTGCCAGCAGCTCGGGACTAGCGGGAGCGGACACCGGGGAGCTGTTTTTT.

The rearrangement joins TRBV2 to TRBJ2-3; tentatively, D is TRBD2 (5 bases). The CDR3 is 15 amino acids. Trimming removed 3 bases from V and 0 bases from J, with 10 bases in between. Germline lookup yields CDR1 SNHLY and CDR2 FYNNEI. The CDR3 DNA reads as TGTGCCAGCAGTGACCTAGCCGCAAGCACAGATACGCAGTATTTT. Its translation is CASSDLAASTDTQYF. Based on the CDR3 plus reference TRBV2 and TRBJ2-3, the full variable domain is EPEVTQTPSHQVTQMGQEVILRCVPISNHLYFYWYRQILGQKVEFLVSFYNNEISEKSEIFDDQFSVERPDGSNFTLKIRSTKLEDSAMYFCASSDLAASTDTQYFGPGTRLTVL.

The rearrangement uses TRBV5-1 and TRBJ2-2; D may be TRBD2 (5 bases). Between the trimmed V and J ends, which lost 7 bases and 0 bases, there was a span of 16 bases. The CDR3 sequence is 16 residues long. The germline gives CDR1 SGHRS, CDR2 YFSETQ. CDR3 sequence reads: CASSFRTDSNTGELFF. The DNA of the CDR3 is TGCGCCAGCTCATTTCGCACGGACTCGAACACCGGGGAGCTGTTTTTT.

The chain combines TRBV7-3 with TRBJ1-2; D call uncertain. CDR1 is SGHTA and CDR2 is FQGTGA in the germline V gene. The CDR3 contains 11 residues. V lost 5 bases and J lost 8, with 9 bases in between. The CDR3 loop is CASSREVGYTF. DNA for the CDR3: TGTGCCAGCAGCCGGGAGGTCGGCTACACCTTC.

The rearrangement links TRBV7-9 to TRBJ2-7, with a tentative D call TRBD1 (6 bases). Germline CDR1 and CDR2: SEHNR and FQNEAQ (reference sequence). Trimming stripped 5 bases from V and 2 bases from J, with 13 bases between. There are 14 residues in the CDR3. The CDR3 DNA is TGTGCCAGCAGCGTCCAGGGGTCTCCCTACGAGCAGTACTTC. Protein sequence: CASSVQGSPYEQYF.

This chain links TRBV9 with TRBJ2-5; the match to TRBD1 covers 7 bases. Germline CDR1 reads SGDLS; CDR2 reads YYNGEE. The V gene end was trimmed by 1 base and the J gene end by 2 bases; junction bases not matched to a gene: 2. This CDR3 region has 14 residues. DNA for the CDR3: TGTGCCAGCAGCGTATGGACAGGACAAGAGACCCAGTACTTC. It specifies CASSVWTGQETQYF.

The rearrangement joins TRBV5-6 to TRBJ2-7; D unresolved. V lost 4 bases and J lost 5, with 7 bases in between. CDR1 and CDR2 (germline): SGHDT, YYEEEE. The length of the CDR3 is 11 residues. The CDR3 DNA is TGTGCCAGCAGCAACAGTGACGAGCAGTACTTC. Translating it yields CASSNSDEQYF.

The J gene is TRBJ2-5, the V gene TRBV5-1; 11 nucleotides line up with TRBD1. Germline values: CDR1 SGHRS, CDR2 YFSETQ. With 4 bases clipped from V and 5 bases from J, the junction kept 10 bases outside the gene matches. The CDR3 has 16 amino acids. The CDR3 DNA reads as TGCGCCAGCAGCCCGGGACAGGGGGGGTTTGCGGAGACCCAGTACTTC. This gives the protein CASSPGQGGFAETQYF.

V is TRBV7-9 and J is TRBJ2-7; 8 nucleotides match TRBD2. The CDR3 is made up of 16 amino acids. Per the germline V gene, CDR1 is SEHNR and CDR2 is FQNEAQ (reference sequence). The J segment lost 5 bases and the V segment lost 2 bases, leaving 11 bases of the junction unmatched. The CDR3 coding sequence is TGTGCCAGCAGCTTAAGGGGGGGGACTAGTAGCGACGAGCAGTACTTC. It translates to CASSLRGGTSSDEQYF.

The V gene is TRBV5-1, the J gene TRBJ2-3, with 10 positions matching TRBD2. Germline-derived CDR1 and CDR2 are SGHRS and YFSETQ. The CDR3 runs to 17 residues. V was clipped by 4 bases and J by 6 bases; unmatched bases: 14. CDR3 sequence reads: CASSLYQGLASEDTQYF. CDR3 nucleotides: TGCGCCAGCAGCCTCTACCAGGGACTAGCGTCGGAGGATACGCAGTATTTT. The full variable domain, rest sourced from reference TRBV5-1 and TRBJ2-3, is KAGVTQTPRYLIKTRGQQVTLSCSPISGHRSVSWYQQTPGQGLQFLFEYFSETQRNKGNFPGRFSGRQFSNSRSEMNVSTLELGDSALYLCASSLYQGLASEDTQYFGPGTRLTVL.

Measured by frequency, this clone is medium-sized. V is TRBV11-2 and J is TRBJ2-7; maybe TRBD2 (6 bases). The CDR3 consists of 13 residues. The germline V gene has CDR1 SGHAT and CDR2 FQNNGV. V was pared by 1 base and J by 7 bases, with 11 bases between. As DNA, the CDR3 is TGTGCCAGCAGCTTAGCGGGAGCTAGGGAGCAGTACTTC. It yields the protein CASSLAGAREQYF.

In DNA form, the CDR3 reads TGTGCCAGCTCACCGAACAGGGTTGTCACGAATGAGCAGTTCTTC. Translating it yields CASSPNRVVTNEQFF. This chain joins TRBV18 and TRBJ2-1; possibly TRBD1 for D (6 bases). Trimming took 3 bases from V and 7 from J, leaving 16 bases between them. Germline CDR1 and CDR2: KGHSH and LQKENI. The CDR3 contains 15 residues.

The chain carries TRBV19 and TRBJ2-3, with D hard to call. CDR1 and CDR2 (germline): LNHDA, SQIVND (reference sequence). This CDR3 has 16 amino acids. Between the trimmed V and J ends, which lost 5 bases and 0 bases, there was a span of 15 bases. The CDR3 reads CASSLSVTASTDTQYF. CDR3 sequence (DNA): TGTGCCAGTAGTCTCAGTGTCACCGCTAGCACAGATACGCAGTATTTT. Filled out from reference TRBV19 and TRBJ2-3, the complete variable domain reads DGGITQSPKYLFRKEGQNVTLSCEQNLNHDAMYWYRQDPGQGLRLIYYSQIVNDFQKGDIAEGYSVSREKKESFPLTVTSAQKNPTAFYLCASSLSVTASTDTQYFGPGTRLTVL.

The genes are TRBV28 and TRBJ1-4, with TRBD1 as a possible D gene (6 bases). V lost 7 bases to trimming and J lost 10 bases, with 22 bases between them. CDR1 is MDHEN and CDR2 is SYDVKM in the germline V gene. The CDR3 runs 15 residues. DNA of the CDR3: TGTGCCAGCACACCCCGGGGCAGGGGTTTCCCAAAACTGTTTTTT. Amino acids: CASTPRGRGFPKLFF. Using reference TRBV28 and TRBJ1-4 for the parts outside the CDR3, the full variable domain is DVKVTQSSRYLVKRTGEKVFLECVQDMDHENMFWYRQDPGLGLRLIYFSYDVKMKEKGDIPEGYSVSREKKERFSLILESASTNQTSMYLCASTPRGRGFPKLFFGSGTQLSVL.

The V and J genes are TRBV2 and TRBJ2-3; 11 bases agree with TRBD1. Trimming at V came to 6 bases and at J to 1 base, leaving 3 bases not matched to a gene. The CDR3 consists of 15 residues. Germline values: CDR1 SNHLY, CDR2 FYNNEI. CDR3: CASSRTGGGTDTQYF. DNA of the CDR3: TGTGCCAGCAGCCGGACAGGGGGCGGCACAGATACGCAGTATTTT.

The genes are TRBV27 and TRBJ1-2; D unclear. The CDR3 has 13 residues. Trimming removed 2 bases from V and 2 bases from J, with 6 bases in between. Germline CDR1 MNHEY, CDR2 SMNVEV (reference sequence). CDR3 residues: CASSLRQNYGYTF. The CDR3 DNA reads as TGTGCCAGCAGTTTACGTCAGAACTATGGCTACACCTTC.

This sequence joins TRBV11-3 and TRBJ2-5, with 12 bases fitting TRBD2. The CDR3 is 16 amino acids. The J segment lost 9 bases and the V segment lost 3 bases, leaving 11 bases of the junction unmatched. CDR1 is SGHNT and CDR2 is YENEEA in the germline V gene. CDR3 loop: CASSFRTSGNPTPQYF. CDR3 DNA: TGTGCCAGCAGCTTCCGGACTAGCGGGAATCCCACCCCCCAGTACTTC. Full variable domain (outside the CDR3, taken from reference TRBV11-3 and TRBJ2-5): EAGVVQSPRYKIIEKKQPVAFWCNPISGHNTLYWYLQNLGQGPELLIRYENEEAVDDSQLPKDRFSAERLKGVDSTLKIQPAELGDSAVYLCASSFRTSGNPTPQYFGPGTRLLVL.

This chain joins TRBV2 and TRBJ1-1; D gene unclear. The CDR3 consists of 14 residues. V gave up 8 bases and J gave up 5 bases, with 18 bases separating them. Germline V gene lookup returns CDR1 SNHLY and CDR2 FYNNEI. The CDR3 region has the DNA TGTGCCAGCCAACTCGCGGCTAGTGGGACTGAAGCTTTCTTT. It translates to CASQLAASGTEAFF. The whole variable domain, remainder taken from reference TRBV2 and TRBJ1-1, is EPEVTQTPSHQVTQMGQEVILRCVPISNHLYFYWYRQILGQKVEFLVSFYNNEISEKSEIFDDQFSVERPDGSNFTLKIRSTKLEDSAMYFCASQLAASGTEAFFGQGTRLTVV.

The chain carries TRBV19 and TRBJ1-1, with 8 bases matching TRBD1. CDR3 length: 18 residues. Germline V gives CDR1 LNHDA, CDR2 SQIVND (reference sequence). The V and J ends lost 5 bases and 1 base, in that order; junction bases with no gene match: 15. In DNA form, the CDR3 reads TGTGCCAGTAGTTCCCCGCCCACAGGGGGAGGGTGGAACACTGAAGCTTTCTTT. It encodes CASSSPPTGGGWNTEAFF.

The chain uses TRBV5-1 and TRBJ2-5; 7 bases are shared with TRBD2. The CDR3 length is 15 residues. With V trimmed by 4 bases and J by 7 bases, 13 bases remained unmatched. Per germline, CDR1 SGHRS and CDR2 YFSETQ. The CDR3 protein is CASSAGVAGVMTQYF. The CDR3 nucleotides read TGCGCCAGCAGCGCTGGGGTGGCGGGGGTAATGACCCAGTACTTC. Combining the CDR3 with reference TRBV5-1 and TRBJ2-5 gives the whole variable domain KAGVTQTPRYLIKTRGQQVTLSCSPISGHRSVSWYQQTPGQGLQFLFEYFSETQRNKGNFPGRFSGRQFSNSRSEMNVSTLELGDSALYLCASSAGVAGVMTQYFGPGTRLLVL.

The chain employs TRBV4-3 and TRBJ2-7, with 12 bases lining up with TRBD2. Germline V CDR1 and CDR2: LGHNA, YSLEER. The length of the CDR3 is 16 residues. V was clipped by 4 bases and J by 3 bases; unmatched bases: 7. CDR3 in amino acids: CASSPTTLAGGYEQYF. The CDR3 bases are TGCGCCAGCAGCCCTACTACACTAGCGGGAGGCTACGAGCAGTACTTC.

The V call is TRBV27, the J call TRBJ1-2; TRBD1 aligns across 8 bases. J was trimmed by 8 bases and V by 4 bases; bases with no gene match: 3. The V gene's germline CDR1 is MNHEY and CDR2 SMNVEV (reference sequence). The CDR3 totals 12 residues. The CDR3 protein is CASSSGGRGYTF. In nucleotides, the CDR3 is TGTGCCAGCAGTTCAGGGGGCCGGGGCTACACCTTC.

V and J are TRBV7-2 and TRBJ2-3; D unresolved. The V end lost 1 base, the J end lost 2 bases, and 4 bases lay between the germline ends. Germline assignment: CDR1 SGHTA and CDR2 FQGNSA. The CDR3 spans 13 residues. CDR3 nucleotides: TGTGCCAGCAGCTTAGACAACACAGATACGCAGTATTTT. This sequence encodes CASSLDNTDTQYF. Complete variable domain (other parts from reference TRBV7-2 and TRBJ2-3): GAGVSQSPSNKVTEKGKDVELRCDPISGHTALYWYRQSLGQGLEFLIYFQGNSAPDKSGLPSDRFSAERTGGSVSTLTIQRTQQEDSAVYLCASSLDNTDTQYFGPGTRLTVL.

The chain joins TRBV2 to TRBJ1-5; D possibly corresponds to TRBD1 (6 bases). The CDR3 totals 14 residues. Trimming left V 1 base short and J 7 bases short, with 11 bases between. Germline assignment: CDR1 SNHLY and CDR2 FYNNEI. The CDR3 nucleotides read TGTGCCAGCAGTGAAGAGGGGGGGCAACAGCCCCAGCATTTT. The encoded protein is CASSEEGGQQPQHF.